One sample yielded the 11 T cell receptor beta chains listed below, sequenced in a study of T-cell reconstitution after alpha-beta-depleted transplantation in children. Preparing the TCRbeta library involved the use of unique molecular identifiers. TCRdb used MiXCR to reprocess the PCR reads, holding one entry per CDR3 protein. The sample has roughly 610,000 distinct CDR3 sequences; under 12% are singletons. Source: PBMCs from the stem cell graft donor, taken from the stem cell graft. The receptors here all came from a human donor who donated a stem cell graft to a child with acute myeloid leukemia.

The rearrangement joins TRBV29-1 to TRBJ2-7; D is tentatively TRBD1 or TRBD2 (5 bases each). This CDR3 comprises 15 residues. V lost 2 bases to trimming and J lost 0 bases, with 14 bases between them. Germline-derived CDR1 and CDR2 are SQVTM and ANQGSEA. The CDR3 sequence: CSVELKGRLSYEQYF. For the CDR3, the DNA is TGCAGCGTTGAATTAAAGGGACGGCTCTCCTACGAGCAGTACTTC.

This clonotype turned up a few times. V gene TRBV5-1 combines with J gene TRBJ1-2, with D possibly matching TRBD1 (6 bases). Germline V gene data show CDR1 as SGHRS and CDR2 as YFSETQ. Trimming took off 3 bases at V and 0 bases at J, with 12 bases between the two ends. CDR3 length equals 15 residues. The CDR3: CASSSTGSANYGYTF. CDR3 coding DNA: TGCGCCAGCAGCTCGACAGGCTCAGCTAACTATGGCTACACCTTC.

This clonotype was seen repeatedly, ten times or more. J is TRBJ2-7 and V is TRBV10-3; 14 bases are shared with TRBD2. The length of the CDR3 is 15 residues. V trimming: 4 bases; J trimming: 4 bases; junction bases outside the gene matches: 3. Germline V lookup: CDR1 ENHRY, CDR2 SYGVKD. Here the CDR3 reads CAISGRLAGGYEQYF. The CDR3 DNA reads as TGTGCCATCAGTGGGCGACTAGCGGGAGGGTACGAGCAGTACTTC.

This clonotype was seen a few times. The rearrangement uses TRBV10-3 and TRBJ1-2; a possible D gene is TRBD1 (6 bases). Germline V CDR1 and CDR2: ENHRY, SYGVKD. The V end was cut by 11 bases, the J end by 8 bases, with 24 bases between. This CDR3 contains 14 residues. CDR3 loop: CASRAGDTGRGYTF. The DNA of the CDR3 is TGTGCCTCGCGGGCCGGGGACACGGGCCGGGGCTACACCTTC.

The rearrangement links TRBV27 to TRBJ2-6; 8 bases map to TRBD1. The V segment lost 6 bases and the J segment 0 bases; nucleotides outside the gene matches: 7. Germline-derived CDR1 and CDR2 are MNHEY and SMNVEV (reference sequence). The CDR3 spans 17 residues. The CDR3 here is CASSDRGSLSGANVLTF. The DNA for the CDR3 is TGTGCCAGCAGCGACAGGGGCTCCCTCTCTGGGGCCAACGTCCTGACTTTC.

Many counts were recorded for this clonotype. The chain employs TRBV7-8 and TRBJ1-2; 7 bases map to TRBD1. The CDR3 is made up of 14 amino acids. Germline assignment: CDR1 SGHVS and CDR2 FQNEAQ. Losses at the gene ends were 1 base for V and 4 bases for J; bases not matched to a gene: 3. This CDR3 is CASSLVAGGYGYTF. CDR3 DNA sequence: TGTGCCAGCAGCTTAGTAGCAGGGGGCTATGGCTACACCTTC.

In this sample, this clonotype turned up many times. The CDR3 DNA reads as TGTGCCAGCACCTCGACCAAGACGACCCAGTACTTC. It specifies CASTSTKTTQYF. This chain uses TRBV6-5 with TRBJ2-5, with D unresolved. Germline CDR1 and CDR2: MNHEY and SVGAGI. The CDR3 runs to 12 residues. Trimming stripped 7 bases from V and 7 bases from J, with 13 bases between.

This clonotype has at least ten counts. This chain's CDR3 is CASSLPLTGREAFF. The CDR3 nucleotides read TGTGCCAGCAGTTTACCCCTTACAGGGCGTGAAGCTTTCTTT. The V and J genes are TRBV28 and TRBJ1-1; maybe TRBD1 (6 bases). The germline V gene has CDR1 MDHEN and CDR2 SYDVKM. The CDR3 is made up of 14 amino acids. With 2 bases removed from V and 7 bases from J, the gap between germline ends came to 14 bases. Looking up the rest from reference TRBV28 and TRBJ1-1 gives the full variable domain: DVKVTQSSRYLVKRTGEKVFLECVQDMDHENMFWYRQDPGLGLRLIYFSYDVKMKEKGDIPEGYSVSREKKERFSLILESASTNQTSMYLCASSLPLTGREAFFGQGTRLTVV.

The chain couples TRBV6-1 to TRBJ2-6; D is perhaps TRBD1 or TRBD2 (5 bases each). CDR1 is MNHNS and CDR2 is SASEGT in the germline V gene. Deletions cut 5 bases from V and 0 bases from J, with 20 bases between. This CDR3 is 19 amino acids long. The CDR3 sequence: CASSPTGARMGSGANVLTF. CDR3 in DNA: TGTGCCAGCAGTCCCACCGGGGCCAGAATGGGCTCTGGGGCCAACGTCCTGACTTTC.

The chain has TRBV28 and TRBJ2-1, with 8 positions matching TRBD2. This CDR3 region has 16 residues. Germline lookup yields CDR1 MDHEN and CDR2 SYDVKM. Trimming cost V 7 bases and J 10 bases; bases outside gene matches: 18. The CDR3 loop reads CASTAALAVYGREQFF. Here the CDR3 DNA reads TGTGCCAGCACCGCGGCACTAGCGGTCTACGGGCGGGAGCAGTTCTTC.

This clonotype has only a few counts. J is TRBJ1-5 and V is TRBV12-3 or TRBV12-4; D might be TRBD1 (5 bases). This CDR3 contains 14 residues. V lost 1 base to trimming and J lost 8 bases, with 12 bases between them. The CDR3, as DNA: TGTGCCAGCAGTTTAGGGGGGACGTTGGAGCCCCAGCATTTT. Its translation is CASSLGGTLEPQHF.